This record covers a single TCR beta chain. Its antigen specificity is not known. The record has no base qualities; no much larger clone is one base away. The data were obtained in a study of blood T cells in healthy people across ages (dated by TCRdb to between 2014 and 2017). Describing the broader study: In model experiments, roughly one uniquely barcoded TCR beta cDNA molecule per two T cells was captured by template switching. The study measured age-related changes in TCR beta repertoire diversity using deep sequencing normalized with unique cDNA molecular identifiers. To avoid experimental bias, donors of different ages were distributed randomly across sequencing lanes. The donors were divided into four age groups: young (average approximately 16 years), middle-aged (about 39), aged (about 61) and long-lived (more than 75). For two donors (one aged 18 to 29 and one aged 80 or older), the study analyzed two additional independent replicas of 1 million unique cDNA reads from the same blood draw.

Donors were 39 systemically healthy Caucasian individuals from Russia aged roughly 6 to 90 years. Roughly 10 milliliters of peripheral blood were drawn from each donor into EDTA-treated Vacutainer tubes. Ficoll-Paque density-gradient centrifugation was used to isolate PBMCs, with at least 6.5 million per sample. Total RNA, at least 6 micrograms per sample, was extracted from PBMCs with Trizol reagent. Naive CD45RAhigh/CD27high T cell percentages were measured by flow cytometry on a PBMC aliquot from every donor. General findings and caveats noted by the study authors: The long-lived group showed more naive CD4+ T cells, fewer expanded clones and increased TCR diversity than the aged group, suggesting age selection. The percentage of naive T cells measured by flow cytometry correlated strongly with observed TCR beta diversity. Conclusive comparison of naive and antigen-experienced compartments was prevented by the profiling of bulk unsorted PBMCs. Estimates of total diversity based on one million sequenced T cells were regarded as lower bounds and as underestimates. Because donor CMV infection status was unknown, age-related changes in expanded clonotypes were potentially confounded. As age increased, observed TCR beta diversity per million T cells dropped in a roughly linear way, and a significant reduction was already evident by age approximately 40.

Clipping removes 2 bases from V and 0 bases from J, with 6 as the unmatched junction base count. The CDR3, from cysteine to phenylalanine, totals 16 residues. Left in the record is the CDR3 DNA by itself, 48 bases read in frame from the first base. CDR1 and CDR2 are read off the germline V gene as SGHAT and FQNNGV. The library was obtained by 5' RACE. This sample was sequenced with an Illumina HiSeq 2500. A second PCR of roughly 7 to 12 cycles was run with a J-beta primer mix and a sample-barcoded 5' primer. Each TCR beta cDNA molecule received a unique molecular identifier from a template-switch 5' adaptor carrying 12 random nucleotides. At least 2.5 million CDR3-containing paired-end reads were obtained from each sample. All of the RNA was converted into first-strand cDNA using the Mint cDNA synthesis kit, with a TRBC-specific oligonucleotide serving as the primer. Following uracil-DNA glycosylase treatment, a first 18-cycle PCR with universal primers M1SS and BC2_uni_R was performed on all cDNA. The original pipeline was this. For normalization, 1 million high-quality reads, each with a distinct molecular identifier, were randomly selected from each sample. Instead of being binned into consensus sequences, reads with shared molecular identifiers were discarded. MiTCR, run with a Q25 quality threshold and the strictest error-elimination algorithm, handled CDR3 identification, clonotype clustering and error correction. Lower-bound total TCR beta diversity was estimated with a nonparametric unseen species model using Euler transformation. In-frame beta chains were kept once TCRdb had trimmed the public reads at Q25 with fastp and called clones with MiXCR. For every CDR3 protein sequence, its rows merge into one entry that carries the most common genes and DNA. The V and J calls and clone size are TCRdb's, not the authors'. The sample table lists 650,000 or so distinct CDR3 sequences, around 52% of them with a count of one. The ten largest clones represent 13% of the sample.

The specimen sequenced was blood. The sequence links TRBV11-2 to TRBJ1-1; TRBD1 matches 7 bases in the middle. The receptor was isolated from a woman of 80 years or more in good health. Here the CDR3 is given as CASSLRGRLMNTEAFF. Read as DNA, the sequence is TGTGCCAGCAGCTTAAGGGGGCGATTAATGAACACTGAAGCTTTCTTT.